The present TCR beta chain was sequenced within a study of T-cell memory formation after mild COVID-19. TCRdb re-called the 5' RACE reads with MiXCR, one entry per CDR3 protein. The table includes some 450,000 distinct CDR3 sequences, roughly 20% detected once. CDR1 is SGDLS and CDR2 is YYNGEE in the germline V gene. This CDR3 spans 12 amino acids. With 0 bases removed from V and 5 bases from J, the gap between germline ends came to 5 bases. The receptor comes from an adult woman who had mild COVID-19 (a few samples of this study predate the infection). Cell type and time point are not known. The sequencing sample was made of PBMCs or a T cell subset sorted from them (not recorded which). V is TRBV9 and J is TRBJ2-5; D is undetermined. The CDR3 here is CASSVGVETQYF. The CDR3 bases are TGTGCCAGCAGCGTAGGCGTTGAGACCCAGTACTTC.